These 26 T cell receptor beta chains share one sample of origin, sequenced in a study of a mutant IDH1 vaccine in newly diagnosed glioma. Regarding time point: baseline, week 1 (first vaccination visit). Treatment meaning: pre-vaccination baseline after standard-of-care therapy. Sequencing was performed with immunoSEQ multiplex PCR; in TCRdb, only in-frame clones are kept and a portion is missing. The sample has approximately 35,000 clones; 88% are singletons. Here the sequenced sample was PBMCs, taken from a glioma patient treated with radiotherapy, temozolomide or both. Every receptor here comes from a woman in her forties with glioma.

The rearrangement joins TRBV27 to TRBJ2-5; possibly TRBD2 for D (5 bases). V dropped 6 bases and J dropped 4 bases, with 18 bases sitting between them. CDR1 is MNHEY, CDR2 SMNVEV, per germline (reference sequence). CDR3 length equals 15 residues. The DNA of the CDR3 is TGTGCCAGCAGCAAAGAACTACTAGTCGGAGAGACCCAGTACTTC. Amino acids: CASSKELLVGETQYF.

The chain recombines TRBV6-5 with TRBJ2-7; perhaps TRBD1 as D (5 bases). Trimming left V 4 bases short and J 5 bases short, with 9 bases between. The CDR3 contains 12 residues. The germline CDR1 and CDR2 sequences are MNHEY and SVGAGI. The CDR3 bases are TGTGCCAGCAGTTCGGACACTCACGAGCAGTACTTC. Protein product: CASSSDTHEQYF.

J is TRBJ1-4 and V is TRBV2; the match to TRBD1 covers 9 bases. CDR3 length: 17 residues. The ends lost 1 base at V and 10 bases at J; junction bases unmatched: 13. Germline loops: CDR1 SNHLY, CDR2 FYNNEI. In DNA, the CDR3 is TGTGCCAGCAGTGAAGAAGGACAGGGGCATTATAGTGGAAAACTGTTTTTT. Amino acids: CASSEEGQGHYSGKLFF.

The gene calls are TRBV18 and TRBJ2-5; 7 nucleotides agree with TRBD1. The CDR3 length is 14 residues. CDR1 and CDR2 from the germline V gene are KGHSH and LQKENI. The V segment lost 4 bases and the J segment 1 base; nucleotides outside the gene matches: 3. The CDR3 nucleotides read TGTGCCAGCTCACGGGGACAGCTCCAAGAGACCCAGTACTTC. Protein: CASSRGQLQETQYF. The variable domain in full, with the rest retrieved from reference TRBV18 and TRBJ2-5, is NAGVMQNPRHLVRRRGQEARLRCSPMKGHSHVYWYRQLPEEGLKFMVYLQKENIIDESGMPKERFSAEFPKEGPSILRIQQVVRGDSAAYFCASSRGQLQETQYFGPGTRLLVL.

Only one count was recorded for this clone. The chain carries TRBV14 and TRBJ1-1, with TRBD1 as a possible D gene (6 bases). CDR3 size: 16 residues. Trimming shortened V by 4 bases and J by 2 bases, and 17 bases separated the two germline ends. Germline values: CDR1 SGHDN, CDR2 FVKESK. CDR3 in amino acids: CASSPLWGGRNTEAFF. The CDR3 DNA reads TGTGCCAGCAGCCCGCTTTGGGGGGGGCGAAACACTGAAGCTTTCTTT. The complete variable domain, with remaining parts taken from reference TRBV14 and TRBJ1-1, reads EAGVTQFPSHSVIEKGQTVTLRCDPISGHDNLYWYRRVMGKEIKFLLHFVKESKQDESGMPNNRFLAERTGGTYSTLKVQPAELEDSGVYFCASSPLWGGRNTEAFFGQGTRLTVV.

The chain uses TRBV29-1 and TRBJ2-1, with D uncertain. The V gene lost 3 bases and the J gene lost 5 bases, with 11 bases spanning the gap. The CDR3 has 13 residues. The germline gives CDR1 SQVTM, CDR2 ANQGSEA. CDR3 loop: CSVDPHIDNEQFF. The CDR3 nucleotides read TGCAGCGTTGACCCCCACATAGACAATGAGCAGTTCTTC.

The V gene is TRBV10-1, the J gene TRBJ2-2; the D is unclear. The CDR3 consists of 14 residues. The V and J ends lost 3 bases and 2 bases respectively, with 7 bases between them. Germline CDR1 is WNHNN and CDR2 is SYGVQD (reference sequence). The CDR3: CASSEQSNTGELFF. The CDR3 DNA sequence: TGCGCCAGCAGTGAACAGAGTAACACCGGGGAGCTGTTTTTT.

This chain connects TRBV10-3 to TRBJ2-7; 8 bases are shared with TRBD2. CDR1 ENHRY and CDR2 SYGVKD come from the germline V gene. CDR3 length: 15 residues. The trim removed 4 bases at V and 4 bases at J, leaving 9 bases unmatched. The CDR3 here is CAISAPGLEKYEQYF. CDR3 bases: TGTGCCATCAGTGCACCGGGACTAGAGAAATACGAGCAGTACTTC.

The chain couples TRBV14 to TRBJ1-2, with D unresolved. Germline V gene lookup returns CDR1 SGHDN and CDR2 FVKESK. Trimming removed 2 bases from V and 3 bases from J, with 10 bases in between. There are 14 residues in the CDR3. The CDR3 sequence: CASSQSGRDYGYTF. CDR3 bases: TGTGCCAGCAGCCAAAGTGGTCGGGACTATGGCTACACCTTC.

The V call is TRBV4-1, the J call TRBJ1-5, with D uncertain. The CDR3 covers 14 residues. CDR1 and CDR2 (germline): MGHRA, YSYEKL. The germline V and J ends were trimmed by 4 bases and 6 bases, with 13 bases remaining between them. Here the CDR3 DNA reads TGCGCCAGCAGCCCTAGTCTTGGCCTTCAGCCCCAGCATTTT. Translation: CASSPSLGLQPQHF.

This clone was seen just once. This chain uses TRBV12-5 with TRBJ1-2; no clear D gene. CDR1 is LGHNT and CDR2 is FRNRAP in the germline V gene. The ends were cut back, 4 bases at V and 4 bases at J, with 16 bases in the middle. The CDR3 runs 15 residues. The CDR3 is CASGSPPGSGYGYTF. CDR3 sequence (DNA): TGTGCTAGTGGTTCGCCTCCGGGGAGCGGCTATGGCTACACCTTC. Full variable domain (remainder filled in from reference TRBV12-5 and TRBJ1-2): DARVTQTPRHKVTEMGQEVTMRCQPILGHNTVFWYRQTMMQGLELLAYFRNRAPLDDSGMPKDRFSAEMPDATLATLKIQPSEPRDSAVYFCASGSPPGSGYGYTFGSGTRLTVV.

V gene TRBV5-1 combines with J gene TRBJ2-1, with no clear D. This CDR3 is 12 amino acids long. Germline assignment: CDR1 SGHRS and CDR2 YFSETQ. Trimming left V 6 bases short and J 3 bases short, with 7 bases between. In nucleotides, the CDR3 is TGCGCCAGCACCTCCTTCTACAATGAGCAGTTCTTC. It yields the protein CASTSFYNEQFF.

This chain uses TRBV18 with TRBJ2-3; no definite D call. The germline gives CDR1 KGHSH, CDR2 LQKENI. This CDR3 has 12 residues. Trimming cost V 3 bases and J 0 bases, with 1 base left between them. Here the CDR3 DNA reads TGTGCCAGCTCACCGAGCACAGATACGCAGTATTTT. Translating it yields CASSPSTDTQYF.

CDR3 bases: TGTGCCAGCAGCTTCGGGCAGGAAGATGGCTACACCTTC. Encoded protein: CASSFGQEDGYTF. V is TRBV7-9 and J is TRBJ1-2, with D unclear. Germline assignment: CDR1 SEHNR and CDR2 FQNEAQ (reference sequence). This CDR3 region has 13 residues. Trimming cost V 3 bases and J 6 bases, with 11 bases left between them.

This clone was recorded only once. This rearrangement joins TRBV7-9 to TRBJ1-2; D ambiguous. The CDR3 length is 15 residues. Trimming stripped 7 bases from V and 2 bases from J, with 17 bases between. Germline lookup yields CDR1 SEHNR and CDR2 FQNEAQ (reference sequence). The CDR3 loop reads CASTSQAIGNYGYTF. Written as DNA, the CDR3 is TGTGCCAGCACAAGCCAGGCGATCGGAAACTATGGCTACACCTTC.

The genes are TRBV4-1 and TRBJ2-2; 7 nucleotides agree with TRBD1. Germline V gives CDR1 MGHRA, CDR2 YSYEKL. V gave up 2 bases and J gave up 7 bases; unmatched junction bases: 7. The CDR3 consists of 15 residues. The CDR3 nucleotides are TGCGCCAGCAGCCAACGAACAGGGGACGTCGGGGAGCTGTTTTTT. This sequence encodes CASSQRTGDVGELFF.

The V call is TRBV15, the J call TRBJ1-2; possibly TRBD1 for D (5 bases). The CDR3 loop spans 13 amino acids. Trimming shortened V by 0 bases and J by 9 bases, and 11 bases separated the two germline ends. Germline V CDR1 and CDR2: LNHNV, YYDKDF (reference sequence). The CDR3 nucleotides read TGTGCCACCAGCAGAGATAGCCAGGGAAGCTACACCTTC. Amino acids: CATSRDSQGSYTF. Using reference TRBV15 and TRBJ1-2 for the parts outside the CDR3, the full variable domain is DAMVIQNPRYQVTQFGKPVTLSCSQTLNHNVMYWYQQKSSQAPKLLFHYYDKDFNNEADTPDNFQSRRPNTSFCFLDIRSPGLGDTAMYLCATSRDSQGSYTFGSGTRLTVV.

This chain links TRBV9 with TRBJ2-7; 9 nucleotides agree with TRBD2. In germline, CDR1 is SGDLS, CDR2 YYNGEE. This CDR3 has 15 amino acids. Trimming at V came to 0 bases and at J to 3 bases, leaving 4 bases not matched to a gene. The CDR3, as DNA: TGTGCCAGCAGCGTAGGGGTTAGCGGGGGCTACGAGCAGTACTTC. Translating gives CASSVGVSGGYEQYF.

V and J are TRBV5-8 and TRBJ2-3; D is unclear. The V end was cut by 0 bases, the J end by 4 bases, with 12 bases between. Germline V CDR1 and CDR2: SGHTS, YDEGEE. This CDR3 comprises 15 residues. The CDR3 loop is CASSLARMVADTQYF. In DNA, the CDR3 is TGTGCCAGCAGCTTGGCGAGGATGGTTGCAGATACGCAGTATTTT.

The rearrangement joins TRBV14 to TRBJ1-1; D is ambiguous. The V end was cut by 5 bases, the J end by 2 bases, with 15 bases between. The CDR3 loop spans 15 amino acids. Germline values: CDR1 SGHDN, CDR2 FVKESK. The CDR3 DNA follows: TGTGCCAGCAGCTCATGGTCCTGGGGTAACACTGAAGCTTTCTTT. Residues: CASSSWSWGNTEAFF.

The genes are TRBV18 and TRBJ2-7; TRBD1 agrees at 7 bases. Per germline, CDR1 KGHSH and CDR2 LQKENI. The length of the CDR3 is 15 residues. The junction had 7 bases not matched to a gene; V was cut back by 2 bases and J by 3 bases. The CDR3 sequence: CASSPGTAIRYEQYF. DNA for the CDR3: TGTGCCAGCTCACCAGGGACAGCAATACGCTACGAGCAGTACTTC.

The rearrangement uses TRBV7-9 and TRBJ2-6; tentative D call: TRBD1 (6 bases). CDR1 SEHNR and CDR2 FQNEAQ come from the germline V gene (reference sequence). V lost 6 bases to trimming and J lost 1 base, with 19 bases between them. The CDR3 is 18 residues long. The CDR3 protein is CASSRTAYGVSGANVLTF. CDR3 coding DNA: TGTGCCAGCAGTCGGACAGCCTACGGGGTGTCTGGGGCCAACGTCCTGACTTTC.

The genes are TRBV12-5 and TRBJ1-2; 7 nucleotides line up with TRBD1. CDR3 length: 18 amino acids. The junction had 11 bases not matched to a gene; V was cut back by 0 bases and J by 1 base. The germline gives CDR1 LGHNT, CDR2 FRNRAP. Here the CDR3 DNA reads TGTGCTAGTGGTTTGGTATGGCGGGGGACAGAGGTTAACTATGGCTACACCTTC. This encodes CASGLVWRGTEVNYGYTF.

V and J are TRBV10-3 and TRBJ1-3; D remains ambiguous. From germline, CDR1 is ENHRY and CDR2 SYGVKD. With 6 bases removed from V and 0 bases from J, the gap between germline ends came to 6 bases. CDR3 size: 13 residues. For the CDR3, the DNA is TGTGCCATCAGACCGCCCTCTGGAAACACCATATATTTT. Encoded protein: CAIRPPSGNTIYF.

CDR3 sequence (DNA): TGTGCCAGCGGCCCCGACACCGGGGAGCTGTTTTTT. It codes for CASGPDTGELFF. This chain links TRBV9 with TRBJ2-2; unclear D gene. V shed 7 bases and J shed 3 bases, with 7 bases lying between them. The CDR3 length is 12 residues. The germline V gene has CDR1 SGDLS and CDR2 YYNGEE.

DNA for the CDR3: TGTGCCATAAGCGTCGGCGTCTCTGGGGAGACCCAGTACTTC. It specifies CAISVGVSGETQYF. V usage is TRBV6-6 and J usage is TRBJ2-5; D is unclear. There are 14 residues in the CDR3. Germline CDR1 reads MNHNY; CDR2 reads SVGAGI (reference sequence). V lost 10 bases and J lost 5, with 20 bases in between.